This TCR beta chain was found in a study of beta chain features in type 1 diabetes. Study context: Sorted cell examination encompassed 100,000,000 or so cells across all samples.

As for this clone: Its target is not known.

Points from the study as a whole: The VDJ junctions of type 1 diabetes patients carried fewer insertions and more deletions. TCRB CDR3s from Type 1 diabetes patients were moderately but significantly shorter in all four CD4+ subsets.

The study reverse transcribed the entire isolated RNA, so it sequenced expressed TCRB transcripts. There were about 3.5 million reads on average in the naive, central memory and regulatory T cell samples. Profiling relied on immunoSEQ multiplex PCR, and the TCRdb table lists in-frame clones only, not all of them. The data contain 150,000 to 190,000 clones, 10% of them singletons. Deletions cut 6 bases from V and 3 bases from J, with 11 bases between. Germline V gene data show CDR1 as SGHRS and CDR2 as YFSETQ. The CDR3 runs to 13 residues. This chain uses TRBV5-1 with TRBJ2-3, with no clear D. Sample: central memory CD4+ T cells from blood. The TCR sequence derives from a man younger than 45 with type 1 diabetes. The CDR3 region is CASTPPGTDTQYF. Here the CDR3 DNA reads TGCGCCAGCACCCCCCCCGGGACAGATACGCAGTATTTT.